The entry below describes one TCR beta chain. Germline V gives CDR1 SGHTA, CDR2 FQGNSA. Deletions cut 7 bases from V and 2 bases from J, with 26 bases between. The CDR3 totals 19 residues. Seattle patients were enrolled during active infection and followed longitudinally. Original analysis: How many nucleated cells were present was estimated from reference gene primer amplification. Profiling relied on immunoSEQ multiplex PCR, and the TCRdb table lists in-frame clones only, not all of them. That table supplies the V and J calls and clone size; D and trimming were determined from the DNA. The profile shows hundreds of thousands of clones, about 90% of them singletons. The sample belongs to a study of blood T cell repertoires in COVID-19. On the study more broadly: Some COVID-19 samples were acute and others convalescent; all came from the United States, Italy and Spain. From T cells, B-cell-depleted T cells, or PBMCs came the material, which was cDNA or gDNA.

Sample: peripheral blood. This sequence originates from a man in his fifties or sixties with COVID-19, enrolled during active disease. This chain joins TRBV7-2 and TRBJ2-2; possibly TRBD1 for D (6 bases). The CDR3 is CASTTGIRQAAPNTGELFF. The DNA for the CDR3 is TGTGCCAGCACAACCGGGATCCGACAGGCCGCCCCCAACACCGGGGAGCTGTTTTTT. Complete variable domain (other parts from reference TRBV7-2 and TRBJ2-2): GAGVSQSPSNKVTEKGKDVELRCDPISGHTALYWYRQSLGQGLEFLIYFQGNSAPDKSGLPSDRFSAERTGGSVSTLTIQRTQQEDSAVYLCASTTGIRQAAPNTGELFFGEGSRLTVL.